This T cell receptor beta chain was sequenced in a study of neurological immune-mediated disorders. Findings and limits, study-wide: Among expanded clones, no CDR3 amino acid sequences were shared across subjects, a pattern suggesting private repertoires in all groups.

V lost 4 bases, J lost 6 bases, and 10 bases lay in between. Germline CDR1 is SGHDN and CDR2 is FVKESK. The CDR3 length is 12 residues. Remarks on this clonotype: What it binds is not known.

TCRdb ran MiXCR on the 5' RACE reads and lists one entry per CDR3 protein. Here the sample spans approximately 77,000 distinct CDR3 sequences, 9.4% being singletons. The V gene is TRBV14, the J gene TRBJ2-7; D may be TRBD1 (5 bases). The clonotype originates from a man aged 50-59 years in good health. The specimen was PBMCs. CDR3 in DNA: TGTGCCAGCAGCCGACAGTCCCGCGAGCAGTACTTC. This translates into CASSRQSREQYF.